The 25 T cell receptor beta chains below were found in one sample sequenced in a study of cytomegalovirus exposure and HLA in healthy donors. Amplification used 60 Vbeta primers and 13 Jbeta primers. Assay used: immunoSEQ multiplex PCR; TCRdb lists only in-frame clones, some missing. The table lists roughly 230,000 clones, around 90% of them singletons. Material: PBMCs. All receptors come from a girl under 10 years old in good health and CMV-seronegative.

V gene TRBV5-1 combines with J gene TRBJ2-5; 9 nucleotides line up with TRBD1. The CDR3 has 15 residues. With 5 bases clipped from V and 5 bases from J, the junction kept 10 bases outside the gene matches. Looked up from germline, CDR1 is SGHRS and CDR2 is YFSETQ. The CDR3 nucleotides are TGCGCCAGCAGTAAAACAGGGGGCGCTGGGGAGACCCAGTACTTC. As protein: CASSKTGGAGETQYF.

The chain links TRBV19 to TRBJ1-5; D call uncertain. Germline V gene lookup returns CDR1 LNHDA and CDR2 SQIVND (reference sequence). Between the trimmed V and J ends, which lost 3 bases and 5 bases, there was a span of 8 bases. The CDR3 sequence is 13 residues long. The CDR3 here is CASSISRDQPQHF. The CDR3 DNA reads TGTGCCAGTAGTATTTCCCGAGATCAGCCCCAGCATTTT.

This chain's CDR3 is CASSSRLAGGTTDTQYF. The CDR3 nucleotides are TGTGCCAGCAGTTCCCGGCTAGCGGGGGGGACTACAGATACGCAGTATTTT. V gene TRBV27 combines with J gene TRBJ2-3; 12 bases are a match to TRBD2. Trimming took 4 bases from V and 3 from J; bases not matched to a gene: 8. CDR1 and CDR2 (germline): MNHEY, SMNVEV (reference sequence). The CDR3 loop spans 17 amino acids.

The chain is built from TRBV18 and TRBJ2-2; D is ambiguous. Looked up from germline, CDR1 is KGHSH and CDR2 is LQKENI. This CDR3 is built from 15 residues. The ends were cut back, 3 bases at V and 1 base at J, with 9 bases in the middle. CDR3 nucleotide sequence: TGTGCCAGCTCACCGCTCACGGGGAACACCGGGGAGCTGTTTTTT. Residues: CASSPLTGNTGELFF.

V usage is TRBV19 and J usage is TRBJ1-1; 11 bases align to TRBD1. V dropped 7 bases and J dropped 2; count of bases not matched to a gene: 15. This CDR3 is built from 18 residues. Per germline, CDR1 LNHDA and CDR2 SQIVND (reference sequence). The CDR3 DNA is TGTGCCAGTACAAAAAGTGGACAGGGGGCCTCTCGCAACACTGAAGCTTTCTTT. Translating gives CASTKSGQGASRNTEAFF.

The chain is built from TRBV23-1 and TRBJ2-7, with D maybe TRBD1 (6 bases). TRBV23-1 is an ORF; its function is uncertain. The CDR3 runs 13 residues. The ends were cut back, 2 bases at V and 5 bases at J, with 10 bases in the middle. CDR3 protein: CASSQGTPHEQYF. The CDR3, as DNA: TGCGCCAGCAGTCAAGGGACACCCCACGAGCAGTACTTC.

The rearrangement joins TRBV5-1 to TRBJ2-2, with D possibly being TRBD2 (5 bases). Germline CDR1 and CDR2: SGHRS and YFSETQ. The CDR3 consists of 16 residues. V lost 2 bases to trimming and J lost 4 bases, with 15 bases between them. The DNA for the CDR3 is TGCGCCAGCAGCTTAGGGCTAGCCGCGGGCACCGGGGAGCTGTTTTTT. It is translated as CASSLGLAAGTGELFF.

The chain joins TRBV12-5 to TRBJ1-4; possibly TRBD1 for D (6 bases). The CDR3 loop spans 14 amino acids. Germline V CDR1 and CDR2: LGHNT, FRNRAP. Trimming took off 4 bases at V and 8 bases at J, with 14 bases between the two ends. CDR3 region: CASGSMGALEKLFF. CDR3 bases: TGTGCTAGTGGTTCCATGGGGGCACTGGAAAAACTGTTTTTT.

The chain carries TRBV9 and TRBJ2-1, with D hard to call. The V end was cut by 1 base, the J end by 6 bases, with 5 bases between. The CDR3 is made up of 12 amino acids. CDR1 is SGDLS, CDR2 YYNGEE, per germline. In DNA, the CDR3 is TGTGCCAGCAGCGTATATTTCAATGAGCAGTTCTTC. Encoded protein: CASSVYFNEQFF.

The chain uses TRBV28 and TRBJ1-2; 7 bases align to TRBD1. CDR1 is MDHEN and CDR2 is SYDVKM in the germline V gene. The length of the CDR3 is 14 residues. With 7 bases clipped from V and 4 bases from J, the junction kept 9 bases outside the gene matches. The DNA for the CDR3 is TGTGCCAGCACCCAGACAGGGTATGTCTATGGCTACACCTTC. This sequence encodes CASTQTGYVYGYTF.

V usage is TRBV6-5 and J usage is TRBJ1-1, with D unclear. Trimming shortened V by 0 bases and J by 5 bases, and 16 bases separated the two germline ends. The CDR3 has 16 amino acids. Germline CDR1 reads MNHEY; CDR2 reads SVGAGI. The CDR3 DNA is TGTGCCAGCAGTTACTCTTTCGGCGCGGGTGCGACTGAAGCTTTCTTT. Its protein product is CASSYSFGAGATEAFF.

The table lists this clone with a count of one. The chain uses TRBV19 and TRBJ2-1; 9 nucleotides agree with TRBD1. Germline V lookup: CDR1 LNHDA, CDR2 SQIVND (reference sequence). This CDR3 spans 16 amino acids. With V trimmed by 3 bases and J by 5 bases, 8 bases remained unmatched. The chain's CDR3 is CASSIPTGTGHNEQFF. CDR3 in DNA: TGTGCCAGTAGTATTCCGACCGGGACAGGGCACAATGAGCAGTTCTTC.

This clone was observed once. The chain carries TRBV6-5 and TRBJ1-1, with D unresolved. The CDR3 is made up of 14 amino acids. Per the germline V gene, CDR1 is MNHEY and CDR2 is SVGAGI. V was shortened by 5 bases and J by 0 bases, with 10 bases between the two germline ends. This CDR3 is CASSPDYLNTEAFF. The DNA for the CDR3 is TGTGCCAGCAGTCCTGACTACCTGAACACTGAAGCTTTCTTT.

The rearrangement links TRBV9 to TRBJ2-1, with 7 positions matching TRBD2. CDR3 size: 15 residues. Germline CDR1 reads SGDLS; CDR2 reads YYNGEE. V dropped 3 bases and J dropped 2; count of bases not matched to a gene: 5. The CDR3: CASSATGTTYNEQFF. CDR3 nucleotide sequence: TGTGCCAGCAGCGCGACCGGGACTACCTACAATGAGCAGTTCTTC.

This chain connects TRBV7-9 to TRBJ2-3; 8 positions agree with TRBD2. The CDR3 loop spans 16 amino acids. CDR1 SEHNR and CDR2 FQNEAQ come from the germline V gene (reference sequence). Trimming removed 3 bases from V and 0 bases from J; junction bases left unmatched: 5. This chain's CDR3 is CASSFPGGASTDTQYF. CDR3 sequence (DNA): TGTGCCAGCAGCTTTCCCGGGGGGGCAAGCACAGATACGCAGTATTTT.

The V and J genes are TRBV2 and TRBJ2-5; TRBD1 might be the D (6 bases). The J call could be wrong; TRBJ2-7 is a better fit for the DNA end. The germline CDR1 and CDR2 sequences are SNHLY and FYNNEI. This CDR3 has 15 amino acids. The CDR3 coding sequence is TGTGCCAGCAGTGAGTCACCCGGGACATATTACGAGCAGTACTTC. Translated, it gives CASSESPGTYYEQYF.

This rearrangement joins TRBV29-1 to TRBJ2-7; TRBD2 matches 8 bases. Germline V gene lookup returns CDR1 SQVTM and CDR2 ANQGSEA. The junction had 7 bases not matched to a gene; V was cut back by 6 bases and J by 3 bases. This CDR3 region has 13 residues. CDR3 bases: TGCAGCGTACGACTAGCGCGGGGCTACGAGCAGTACTTC. As protein: CSVRLARGYEQYF.

The rearrangement uses TRBV29-1 and TRBJ1-2; possibly TRBD1 for D (5 bases). From germline, CDR1 is SQVTM and CDR2 ANQGSEA. The CDR3 extends over 12 amino acids. Trimming stripped 6 bases from V and 1 base from J, with 9 bases between. The CDR3 DNA reads TGCAGCGTGGGGGGGGTTAACTATGGCTACACCTTC. Encoded protein: CSVGGVNYGYTF.

This chain links TRBV7-9 with TRBJ1-4, with a tentative D call TRBD1 (5 bases). The CDR3 contains 13 residues. The V end lost 11 bases, the J end lost 3 bases, and 13 bases lay between the germline ends. Germline lookup yields CDR1 SEHNR and CDR2 FQNEAQ (reference sequence). CDR3 region: CALGGTPNEKLFF. CDR3 DNA: TGTGCCCTAGGAGGGACGCCTAATGAAAAACTGTTTTTT.

The rearrangement joins TRBV6-1 to TRBJ1-2; D possibly corresponds to TRBD1 (5 bases). The CDR3 is 14 residues long. Germline V gene data show CDR1 as MNHNS and CDR2 as SASEGT. The V end was cut by 3 bases, the J end by 7 bases, with 15 bases between. DNA for the CDR3: TGTGCCAGCAGTGATCCGCAGGGTGGCGGTGGCTACACCTTC. Translating gives CASSDPQGGGGYTF.

This clone has a single count. This chain joins TRBV9 and TRBJ1-6, with 8 bases matching TRBD1. CDR3 length equals 16 residues. The J segment lost 9 bases and the V segment lost 0 bases, leaving 8 bases of the junction unmatched. Germline CDR1 is SGDLS and CDR2 is YYNGEE. The CDR3 region has the DNA TGTGCCAGCAGCGTAGACCCGGACAGGGTTTTTTCACCCCTCCACTTT. Its translation: CASSVDPDRVFSPLHF. Filled out from reference TRBV9 and TRBJ1-6, the complete variable domain reads DSGVTQTPKHLITATGQRVTLRCSPRSGDLSVYWYQQSLDQGLQFLIQYYNGEERAKGNILERFSAQQFPDLHSELNLSSLELGDSALYFCASSVDPDRVFSPLHFGNGTRLTVT.

The chain joins TRBV5-3 to TRBJ2-1; 14 positions match TRBD2. TRBV5-3 is designated an ORF whose function remains uncertain. This CDR3 has 18 amino acids. Losses at the gene ends were 6 bases for V and 5 bases for J; bases not matched to a gene: 13. The CDR3 nucleotides are TGTGCCAGAAAATCTTGGGGGACTAGCGGGAGAAAAGACAATGAGCAGTTCTTC. Protein product: CARKSWGTSGRKDNEQFF.

As DNA, the CDR3 is TGTGCCAGCAGCCCCGGGACTAGAAAGGTTAATGAGCAGTTCTTC. It yields the protein CASSPGTRKVNEQFF. The chain carries TRBV5-4 and TRBJ2-1; 8 nucleotides agree with TRBD2. Germline V lookup: CDR1 SGHNT, CDR2 YYREEE (reference sequence). CDR3 length equals 15 residues. Trimming took 4 bases from V and 7 from J; bases not matched to a gene: 10.

The chain couples TRBV7-3 to TRBJ2-1, with 8 nucleotides matching TRBD2. The CDR3 runs 15 residues. Germline V lookup: CDR1 SGHTA, CDR2 FQGTGA. Losses at the gene ends were 5 bases for V and 0 bases for J; bases not matched to a gene: 3. CDR3 in amino acids: CASSSGTSSYNEQFF. CDR3 DNA: TGTGCCAGCAGCAGCGGGACTAGCTCCTACAATGAGCAGTTCTTC.

In the case of this clone: At the DNA level, this CDR3 is encoded by other sequences in the same sample as well. This chain connects TRBV27 to TRBJ2-6; 7 nucleotides agree with TRBD1. The CDR3 runs to 15 residues. Germline V gene sequence: CDR1 MNHEY, CDR2 SMNVEV (reference sequence). The ends lost 4 bases at V and 0 bases at J; junction bases unmatched: 0. CDR3 in amino acids: CASSSGGSGANVLTF. The CDR3 coding sequence is TGTGCCAGCAGTTCAGGGGGCTCTGGGGCCAACGTCCTGACTTTC.